Sequencing of this T cell receptor beta chain was carried out in a study of CD8+ T cells in alopecia areata. Study results and caveats: In lesional scalp, particularly from alopecia totalis/universalis, clonality was higher than in normal scalp.

Punch biopsies of lesional scalp, plus peripheral blood, were taken from alopecia areata patients. PBMCs were stained for CD3, CD4 and CD8, and CD4+ and CD8+ T cells were sorted. Notes on this clone: Its target is not known.

In each case, RNA was isolated and then reverse transcribed into cDNA as the sequencing template. Produced via immunoSEQ multiplex PCR; TCRdb's table is partial and in-frame only. The repertoire includes 65,000 to 90,000 clones, just over 50% of them detected once, and around 5.7% sits in the top ten. Sequencing input: NKG2D-high CD8+ T cells sorted from blood. This TCR was sampled from a human donor with alopecia areata.

CDR3 bases: TGTGCCAGCAGTTCGGACAGCGGGTCTAGCACAGATACGCAGTATTTT. Residues: CASSSDSGSSTDTQYF. The gene calls are TRBV5-6 and TRBJ2-3; D possibly matches TRBD1 or TRBD2 (6 bases each). CDR3 size: 16 residues. Trimming cost V 5 bases and J 0 bases, with 16 bases left between them. Germline lookup yields CDR1 SGHDT and CDR2 YYEEEE.